This is a list of T cell receptor beta chains from one sample in a study of T cell repertoires in cytomegalovirus infection. One entry per CDR3 protein results from TCRdb running MiXCR on the reads. Here the sample spans roughly 280,000 distinct CDR3 sequences, over 8% being singletons. The specimen was PBMCs. The receptors were gathered from a human donor in good health (CMV status not recorded). Some clones in this sample may be carry-over from other donors' samples. Each CDR3 is given with its conserved first and last residue. The D gene is left open where the match is weak. Not all rows give a size; the values are once, few, many and, for expanded clones, a class.

NA	TRBV7-8	many	TRBJ1-1	CASSFQTANTEAFF	TGTGCCAGCAGCTTCCAGACTGCGAACACTGAAGCTTTCTTT
NA	TRBV7-2	many	TRBJ2-3	CASSSSNPAADTQYF	TGTGCCAGCAGCTCGAGTAACCCTGCTGCTGATACGCAGTATTTT
TRBD2	TRBV7-9	many	TRBJ2-7	CASSPSSGRSTYEQYF	TGTGCCAGCAGCCCAAGTAGCGGGCGATCCACCTACGAGCAGTACTTC
NA	TRBV7-2	many	TRBJ2-2	CASSFPRSGGGELFF	TGTGCCAGCAGCTTTCCTAGGTCCGGCGGCGGGGAGCTGTTTTTT
TRBD2	TRBV20-1	NA	TRBJ2-1	CSALGASGGISYNEQFF	TGCAGTGCCCTGGGGGCTAGCGGGGGGATTTCCTACAATGAGCAGTTCTTC
NA	TRBV2	many	TRBJ1-1	CASALQSNTEAFF	TGTGCCAGCGCCTTACAGTCGAACACTGAAGCTTTCTTT
NA	TRBV19	few	TRBJ1-4	CASKRKSDEKLFF	TGTGCCAGTAAGCGGAAGTCGGATGAAAAACTGTTTTTT
TRBD1	TRBV20-1	NA	TRBJ1-4	CSARSGTGLGNEKLFF	TGCAGTGCTAGAAGTGGGACAGGGCTAGGAAATGAAAAACTGTTTTTT
NA	TRBV2	NA	TRBJ2-1	CASSEIALDANEQFF	TGTGCCAGCAGTGAAATTGCCCTAGATGCCAATGAGCAGTTCTTC
TRBD2	TRBV20-1	many	TRBJ2-1	CSARLAGPYNEQFF	TGCAGTGCTCGACTAGCAGGACCCTACAATGAGCAGTTCTTC
TRBD1	TRBV6-2/TRBV6-3	many	TRBJ2-1	CASSEQGPWAFF	TGTGCCAGCAGTGAACAGGGGCCCTGGGCGTTCTTC
NA	TRBV28	many	TRBJ2-7	CASGQDTPREQYF	TGTGCTTCCGGGCAGGACACCCCCCGCGAGCAGTACTTC
NA	TRBV28	many	TRBJ1-2	CASSTPGAGYGYTF	TGTGCCAGCAGTACCCCAGGGGCCGGCTATGGCTACACCTTC
NA	TRBV7-2	many	TRBJ2-5	CASSFVLETQYF	TGTGCCAGCAGCTTTGTTTTGGAGACCCAGTACTTC
TRBD1	TRBV7-9	NA	TRBJ2-7	CASSLGRQGAYEQYF	TGTGCCAGCAGCTTAGGTCGGCAGGGGGCGTACGAGCAGTACTTC
NA	TRBV7-2	many	TRBJ1-3	CASSLESPSSGNTIYF	TGTGCCAGCAGCTTAGAATCCCCTAGCTCTGGAAACACCATATATTTT
NA	TRBV2	few	TRBJ2-3	CASSEGPAPDTQYF	TGTGCCAGCAGTGAAGGCCCAGCGCCAGATACGCAGTATTTT
NA	TRBV7-8	many	TRBJ1-2	CASSASRGGTNYGYTF	TGTGCCAGCAGCGCAAGTCGTGGCGGGACGAACTATGGCTACACCTTC
NA	TRBV20-1	NA	TRBJ2-1	CSARDGGDLHRDNEQFF	TGCAGTGCTAGAGATGGGGGGGACCTCCACAGGGACAATGAGCAGTTCTTC
NA	TRBV7-8	many	TRBJ1-1	CASSPQRGASTEAFF	TGTGCCAGCAGCCCCCAGCGGGGGGCGAGCACTGAAGCTTTCTTT
TRBD2	TRBV12-3/TRBV12-4	NA	TRBJ2-3	CASSPRTSGNTDTQYF	TGTGCCAGCAGTCCCAGGACTAGCGGGAACACAGATACGCAGTATTTT
NA	TRBV2	many	TRBJ1-4	CASSGTLATNEKLFF	TGTGCCAGCAGTGGCACTCTAGCAACTAATGAAAAACTGTTTTTT
TRBD1	TRBV7-2	many	TRBJ1-5	CASSSPTGGRGSNQPQHF	TGTGCCAGCAGCTCACCTACAGGGGGCCGAGGAAGCAATCAGCCCCAGCATTTT
NA	TRBV7-3	many	TRBJ1-4	CASSLLKGNTGNEKLFF	TGTGCCAGCAGCTTACTTAAAGGGAATACGGGGAATGAAAAACTGTTTTTT
NA	TRBV7-2	many	TRBJ1-1	CASNRVEGSNTEAFF	TGTGCCAGCAATAGAGTTGAGGGATCGAACACTGAAGCTTTCTTT
NA	TRBV7-2	many	TRBJ2-6	CASSLDSGPGANVLTF	TGTGCCAGCAGCTTAGATTCAGGGCCCGGGGCCAACGTCCTGACTTTC
TRBD1	TRBV12-3/TRBV12-4	NA	TRBJ2-3	CASTRIRTGPSTDTQYF	TGTGCCAGCACCAGGATAAGGACAGGGCCTAGCACAGATACGCAGTATTTT
NA	TRBV7-6	many	TRBJ1-2	CASSLAGGAGGYTF	TGTGCCAGCAGCCTCGCGGGGGGGGCTGGTGGCTACACCTTC
NA	TRBV11-2	few	TRBJ2-7	CASSPAGESYEQYF	TGTGCCAGCAGCCCAGCCGGGGAATCCTACGAGCAGTACTTC
NA	TRBV20-1	few	TRBJ2-7	CSARDDVGAYEQYF	TGCAGTGCTAGAGATGACGTTGGGGCCTACGAGCAGTACTTC
NA	TRBV5-1	few	TRBJ1-1	CASSPTDVAEAFF	TGCGCCAGCAGCCCCACGGACGTCGCTGAAGCTTTCTTT
NA	TRBV5-1	many	TRBJ2-5	CASSLTTAQETQYF	TGCGCCAGCAGCTTGACGACAGCCCAAGAGACCCAGTACTTC
NA	TRBV6-2/TRBV6-3	NA	TRBJ1-3	CASSSDPPRSGNTIYF	TGTGCCAGCAGCTCCGACCCGCCTCGCTCTGGAAACACCATATATTTT
NA	TRBV6-2/TRBV6-3	many	TRBJ2-5	CASSSSGTSQETQYF	TGTGCCAGCAGTTCTTCCGGGACCAGTCAAGAGACCCAGTACTTC
TRBD1	TRBV10-3	NA	TRBJ1-2	CAISDEGAKPYTF	TGTGCCATCAGTGACGAGGGGGCCAAGCCTTACACCTTC